Sequencing of this T cell receptor beta chain was carried out in a study of blood T cells in healthy people across ages. Per germline, CDR1 DFQATT and CDR2 SNEGSKA (reference sequence). V was cut by 4 bases and J by 6 bases, with 6 bases left in between. This CDR3 has 10 residues. Then a second PCR, running roughly 7 to 11 cycles, was carried out with a sample-barcoded 5' primer and a J-beta primer mix. TCRdb used MiXCR to reprocess the 5' RACE reads, holding one entry per CDR3 protein. The sample shows roughly 900,000 distinct CDR3 sequences, around 26% of them seen only once. This sequence joins TRBV20-1 and TRBJ1-2; D remains unclear. This TCR was recovered from an elderly woman in good health. Material for sequencing was blood. The DNA for the CDR3 is TGCAGTGCTACAAAGGATGGCTACACCTTC. Its translation is CSATKDGYTF.